A single sample gave rise to the 12 T cell receptor beta chains below, sequenced in a study of T cell responses to AZD1222 COVID-19 vaccine (dated by TCRdb to the early 2020s). Preparation of the library involved the immunoSEQ multiplex PCR assay. The table comes from immuneACCESS by way of TCRdb, which keeps in-frame sequences with V and J called. Part of the clones is missing from these tables; in studies checked, under half for an unresolved V gene and the rest for unknown reasons. Counted in this sample were over 100,000 clones; 80% to 90% of them appeared once. Of the sample, 7% to 10% is held by the ten largest clones. The time point label, read with the paper, signifies: baseline before first vaccination. Sequenced here: peripheral blood, sampled on day 0 of AZD1222 vaccination. The receptors come from an adult in good health.

The chain links TRBV11-2 to TRBJ2-1, with 7 bases lining up with TRBD1. Germline V gives CDR1 SGHAT, CDR2 FQNNGV. This CDR3 has 14 amino acids. J gave up 6 bases and V 2 bases, and 4 bases lay outside the gene matches. The CDR3 sequence: CASSLLGGSNEQFF. The CDR3, as DNA: TGTGCCAGCAGCTTATTAGGGGGCAGCAATGAGCAGTTCTTC.

CDR3 sequence reads: CASSQGSYTEAFF. CDR3 coding DNA: TGTGCCAGCAGCCAGGGATCGTACACTGAAGCTTTCTTT. V is TRBV3-1 (or the pseudogene TRBV3-2) and J is TRBJ1-1; no definite D call. Germline V gene lookup returns CDR1 LGHDT and CDR2 YNNKEL (reference sequence). The V and J ends lost 3 bases and 3 bases respectively, with 8 bases between them. CDR3 size: 13 residues.

The rearrangement uses TRBV27 and TRBJ2-7; no firm D call. Germline V gives CDR1 MNHEY, CDR2 SMNVEV (reference sequence). The CDR3 covers 13 residues. The V end was cut by 7 bases, the J end by 1 base, with 11 bases between. DNA for the CDR3: TGTGCCAGCAAGAGATCCGGTTCCTACGAGCAGTACTTC. Translated, it gives CASKRSGSYEQYF.

The chain is built from TRBV27 and TRBJ2-7; 13 bases align to TRBD2. Unmatched junction bases numbered 10, after V lost 5 bases and J lost 12 bases. The CDR3 is 14 amino acids. Germline assignment: CDR1 MNHEY and CDR2 SMNVEV (reference sequence). CDR3 sequence (DNA): TGTGCCAGCAGTCCCCCCGGACTAGCGGGAGTCATGTACTTC. Translating gives CASSPPGLAGVMYF.

The chain carries TRBV5-1 and TRBJ1-1; a weak D match, TRBD1 (6 bases). This CDR3 comprises 14 residues. Trimming took 5 bases from V and 2 from J, leaving 13 bases between them. Germline V gene sequence: CDR1 SGHRS, CDR2 YFSETQ. CDR3 loop: CASSRGSGNTEAFF. In DNA, the CDR3 is TGCGCCAGCAGTAGGGGGTCGGGAAACACTGAAGCTTTCTTT.

The chain carries TRBV5-1 and TRBJ2-5; D possibly uses TRBD1 or TRBD2 (5 bases each). Looked up from germline, CDR1 is SGHRS and CDR2 is YFSETQ. Trimming removed 1 base from V and 3 bases from J, with 13 bases in between. The CDR3 is 15 amino acids. CDR3 protein: CASSLLGPREETQYF. The CDR3 bases are TGCGCCAGCAGCTTGTTGGGGCCGAGGGAAGAGACCCAGTACTTC.

V is TRBV29-1 and J is TRBJ1-1; D is ambiguous. Between the trimmed V and J ends, which lost 0 bases and 1 base, there was a span of 6 bases. This CDR3 contains 13 residues. Looked up from germline, CDR1 is SQVTM and CDR2 is ANQGSEA. CDR3 in amino acids: CSVEEYPNTEAFF. CDR3 nucleotide sequence: TGCAGCGTTGAAGAATACCCGAACACTGAAGCTTTCTTT.

The rearrangement joins TRBV6-5 to TRBJ1-2; D might be TRBD1 (5 bases). The V gene's germline CDR1 is MNHEY and CDR2 SVGAGI. The CDR3 runs to 15 residues. The V end was cut by 7 bases, the J end by 3 bases, with 18 bases between. The CDR3 loop reads CASTQGQLRDYGYTF. The CDR3 coding sequence is TGTGCCAGCACCCAGGGTCAGTTGAGGGACTATGGCTACACCTTC.

This chain links TRBV5-1 with TRBJ2-1; 11 bases are shared with TRBD2. Looked up from germline, CDR1 is SGHRS and CDR2 is YFSETQ. The trim removed 3 bases at V and 9 bases at J, leaving 11 bases unmatched. The CDR3 is 16 amino acids. This CDR3 is CASSSHSGREVGEQFF. In DNA, the CDR3 is TGCGCCAGCAGCTCTCATAGCGGGAGGGAGGTCGGTGAGCAGTTCTTC.

The rearrangement links TRBV27 to TRBJ2-3; the D is unclear. The CDR3 totals 12 residues. The V end lost 8 bases, the J end lost 2 bases, and 8 bases lay between the germline ends. CDR1 and CDR2 from the germline V gene are MNHEY and SMNVEV (reference sequence). The CDR3 here is CASGTLTDTQYF. CDR3 DNA: TGTGCCAGCGGAACCCTCACAGATACGCAGTATTTT.

The V gene is TRBV11-1, the J gene TRBJ1-1, with a weak D call TRBD1 (5 bases). Germline CDR1 SGHAT, CDR2 FQDESV (reference sequence). The CDR3 has 17 residues. Trimming removed 0 bases from V and 0 bases from J, with 14 bases in between. CDR3 sequence (DNA): TGTGCCAGCAGCTTAGCCCCCTCGGGGCCAATGAACACTGAAGCTTTCTTT. This translates into CASSLAPSGPMNTEAFF.

This clone was picked up one time. This chain connects TRBV27 to TRBJ1-1, with D uncertain. The CDR3 consists of 14 residues. Trimming removed 3 bases from V and 4 bases from J, with 12 bases in between. Germline V gene sequence: CDR1 MNHEY, CDR2 SMNVEV (reference sequence). CDR3 region: CASSFMEYGTEAFF. The DNA for the CDR3 is TGTGCCAGCAGTTTTATGGAGTACGGCACTGAAGCTTTCTTT.